The next 16 T cell receptor beta chains were all read from a single sample in a study of cytomegalovirus exposure and HLA in healthy donors. The PCR made use of 60 Vbeta and 13 Jbeta primers. Measured with immunoSEQ multiplex PCR; TCRdb has only the in-frame clones, and not every one. The table lists more than 100,000 clones, approximately 87% of them singletons. The sample taken for sequencing was PBMCs. Every receptor here comes from a man between 40 and 49 years old in good health and CMV-seronegative.

This clone was found once. This sequence joins TRBV19 and TRBJ1-1; 7 positions agree with TRBD1. Per the germline V gene, CDR1 is LNHDA and CDR2 is SQIVND (reference sequence). The CDR3 sequence is 13 residues long. V lost 5 bases and J lost 6; bases outside the gene matches: 6. In DNA, the CDR3 is TGTGCCAGTAGTCCTGACAGGGAGCCTGAAGCTTTCTTT. It is translated as CASSPDREPEAFF.

The chain has TRBV6-1 and TRBJ1-2; 7 bases match TRBD1. CDR1 is MNHNS and CDR2 is SASEGT in the germline V gene. V lost 2 bases, J lost 2 bases, and 5 bases stayed unmatched. The CDR3 extends over 15 amino acids. The DNA for the CDR3 is TGTGCCAGCAGTGAATACGAGGGGGCAAACTATGGCTACACCTTC. This translates into CASSEYEGANYGYTF.

The rearrangement uses TRBV2 and TRBJ2-5; D may be TRBD1 (6 bases). This CDR3 contains 14 residues. CDR1 SNHLY and CDR2 FYNNEI come from the germline V gene. Trimming pared 7 bases from V and 2 bases from J, leaving 14 bases between. The CDR3 region is CASNLGQGQETQYF. The CDR3 DNA is TGTGCCAGCAACCTTGGTCAGGGGCAAGAGACCCAGTACTTC.

Turning to this clone: The same CDR3 can be traced to other DNA sequences in this sample. The chain couples TRBV2 to TRBJ1-1; 7 nucleotides line up with TRBD1. CDR3 size: 13 residues. The trim removed 6 bases at V and 5 bases at J, leaving 6 bases unmatched. Germline loops: CDR1 SNHLY, CDR2 FYNNEI. Written as DNA, the CDR3 is TGTGCCAGCAGCCATGACAGGGAGACTGAAGCTTTCTTT. This encodes CASSHDRETEAFF.

This clone showed up just once. The chain is built from TRBV2 and TRBJ2-2; the D gene is possibly TRBD1 (6 bases). Germline V gene lookup returns CDR1 SNHLY and CDR2 FYNNEI. V lost 6 bases and J 7 bases, leaving 15 bases between the germline ends. The CDR3 contains 14 residues. CDR3 amino acids: CASRDQGYGGELFF. As DNA, the CDR3 is TGTGCCAGCAGGGACCAGGGGTACGGCGGGGAGCTGTTTTTT.

V and J are TRBV2 and TRBJ2-5, with 15 bases that match TRBD2. V shed 8 bases, J shed 3 bases, and the junction held 10 bases outside the gene matches. Germline values: CDR1 SNHLY, CDR2 FYNNEI. The CDR3 covers 17 residues. CDR3 in DNA: TGTGCCAGCCGCGGACTAGCGGGGGGGCGGGTGGAAGAGACCCAGTACTTC. Residues: CASRGLAGGRVEETQYF.

This chain uses TRBV5-1 with TRBJ2-5, with 8 bases lining up with TRBD2. This CDR3 has 16 residues. Germline V gene sequence: CDR1 SGHRS, CDR2 YFSETQ. The junction had 6 bases not matched to a gene; V was cut back by 0 bases and J by 2 bases. Written as DNA, the CDR3 is TGCGCCAGCAGCTTGGCGGGTCGGGGGGGACAAGAGACCCAGTACTTC. Amino acids: CASSLAGRGGQETQYF.

This clone came up a few times. The chain is built from TRBV29-1 and TRBJ2-2; 9 nucleotides align to TRBD1. CDR1 is SQVTM and CDR2 is ANQGSEA in the germline V gene. The V and J ends lost 2 bases and 2 bases, in that order; junction bases with no gene match: 3. CDR3 size: 15 residues. CDR3 residues: CSVERQGVNTGELFF. In nucleotides, the CDR3 is TGCAGCGTTGAAAGACAGGGGGTCAACACCGGGGAGCTGTTTTTT.

The V gene is TRBV5-1, the J gene TRBJ1-4, with TRBD1 matching over 8 bases. The CDR3 runs to 16 residues. Germline assignment: CDR1 SGHRS and CDR2 YFSETQ. Trimming cost V 4 bases and J 5 bases; bases outside gene matches: 10. The CDR3 loop reads CASSTIGQGENEKLFF. The CDR3 bases are TGCGCCAGCAGCACCATAGGACAGGGAGAAAATGAAAAACTGTTTTTT.

V gene TRBV5-6 combines with J gene TRBJ2-2, with TRBD2 matching over 7 bases. Germline V gene data show CDR1 as SGHDT and CDR2 as YYEEEE. J was trimmed by 3 bases and V by 0 bases; bases with no gene match: 8. The CDR3 length is 17 residues. The CDR3: CASSLAGRERHTGELFF. CDR3 DNA: TGTGCCAGCAGCTTGGCCGGGCGGGAGAGGCACACCGGGGAGCTGTTTTTT.

V gene TRBV9 combines with J gene TRBJ2-1; D remains ambiguous. Germline V gene data show CDR1 as SGDLS and CDR2 as YYNGEE. Trimming cost V 0 bases and J 4 bases, with 5 bases left between them. The CDR3 has 13 residues. The CDR3 protein is CASSVGTYNEQFF. The CDR3 region has the DNA TGTGCCAGCAGCGTAGGCACTTACAATGAGCAGTTCTTC. The entire variable domain, with the rest obtained from reference TRBV9 and TRBJ2-1, is as follows: DSGVTQTPKHLITATGQRVTLRCSPRSGDLSVYWYQQSLDQGLQFLIQYYNGEERAKGNILERFSAQQFPDLHSELNLSSLELGDSALYFCASSVGTYNEQFFGPGTRLTVL.

This clone was found a few times. The rearrangement uses TRBV6-5 and TRBJ1-1; D gene unclear. V was shortened by 6 bases and J by 1 base, with 12 bases between the two germline ends. Germline V gene lookup returns CDR1 MNHEY and CDR2 SVGAGI. This CDR3 region has 14 residues. CDR3 bases: TGTGCCAGCAGCCCCTTTACGGGGAACACTGAAGCTTTCTTT. It translates to CASSPFTGNTEAFF.

CDR3 sequence: CASSKWQANTEAFF. DNA of the CDR3: TGTGCCAGCAGTAAGTGGCAGGCGAACACTGAAGCTTTCTTT. The chain is built from TRBV6-5 and TRBJ1-1, with D unresolved. Trimming pared 5 bases from V and 1 base from J, leaving 11 bases between. Germline CDR1 MNHEY, CDR2 SVGAGI. CDR3 length: 14 amino acids.

The J gene is TRBJ1-6, the V gene TRBV5-6; 10 nucleotides match TRBD1. From germline, CDR1 is SGHDT and CDR2 YYEEEE. This CDR3 has 14 amino acids. J gave up 8 bases and V 4 bases, and 3 bases lay outside the gene matches. The CDR3 sequence: CASSGTGAHSPLHF. DNA of the CDR3: TGTGCCAGCAGCGGGACAGGGGCCCATTCACCCCTCCACTTT. The variable domain in full, completed from reference TRBV5-6 and TRBJ1-6, reads DAGVTQSPTHLIKTRGQQVTLRCSPKSGHDTVSWYQQALGQGPQFIFQYYEEEERQRGNFPDRFSGHQFPNYSSELNVNALLLGDSALYLCASSGTGAHSPLHFGNGTRLTVT.

V and J are TRBV7-3 and TRBJ2-2; 11 bases fit TRBD2. CDR1 is SGHTA and CDR2 is FQGTGA in the germline V gene. This CDR3 spans 16 amino acids. V dropped 6 bases and J dropped 1; count of bases not matched to a gene: 4. The DNA for the CDR3 is TGTGCCAGCAGAACAACTAGCGGGAGGAACACCGGGGAGCTGTTTTTT. It translates to CASRTTSGRNTGELFF.

The chain couples TRBV30 to TRBJ2-7; TRBD1 agrees at 10 bases. Germline CDR1 is GTSNPN and CDR2 is SVGIG (reference sequence). The CDR3 consists of 15 residues. The V gene end was trimmed by 2 bases and the J gene end by 2 bases; junction bases not matched to a gene: 6. The CDR3 reads CAWSTSGTGAYEQYF. The CDR3 coding sequence is TGTGCCTGGAGTACATCCGGGACAGGGGCCTACGAGCAGTACTTC.